This TCR beta chain was documented in a study of CD8 T cells in Susac syndrome (dated by TCRdb to between 2017 and 2020). Study-level background: The study used repertoire sequencing to test whether antigen drove CD8+ T cell activation and differentiation in Susac syndrome.

RNA was extracted using the RNeasy kit, and about 0.45 to 1 ug of the RNA was reverse transcribed with random hexamers. The immunoSEQ multiplex PCR assay, covering 54 Vbeta and 13 Jbeta segments, was used to amplify TCR beta CDR3 regions. PCR amplification bias was corrected using a synthetic template baseline for primer optimization and computational correction. In the paper's pipeline: Reads were annotated to V, D and J genes per IMGT and analyzed with immunoSEQ Analyzer, keeping only productive sequences. Clonality was computed as one minus Shannon entropy normalized by log2 of the number of productive unique sequences. For each patient and control, public and private clones were evaluated among the 100 most prevalent clones. Clones were defined as Susac-specific when absent from the healthy and MS cohorts, from approximately 970 published viral clones and from other ImmuneACCESS disease sequences. Through fastp at Q25 and MiXCR, TCRdb rebuilt clones from the public reads, retaining in-frame beta chains. Identical CDR3 protein sequences are pooled into one entry, listed with their most common genes and DNA. The V and J calls and clone size are TCRdb's, not the authors'. The sample table lists approximately 150,000 distinct CDR3 sequences, roughly 94% of them with a count of one. The biggest ten clones account for approximately 0.075% of the sample.

A note on this clonotype: The antigen it recognizes is unknown. Base-call qualities are not available, and no considerably larger clone is one nucleotide away.

Peripheral blood CD8+ and CD4+ T cells from healthy donors, Susac syndrome patients and multiple sclerosis patients were profiled by high-throughput TCR beta sequencing. The healthy donors served as controls matched for age and sex. Bulk CD8+ and CD4+ T cells were purified by magnetic negative isolation, while CD8+ TEMRA cells were enriched using FACS. Blood was drawn into EDTA tubes, processed within 24 hours, and PBMCs were isolated by density gradient centrifugation. PBMCs intended for TCR sequencing were cryopreserved in liquid nitrogen and thawed later in a water bath at 37 degrees C. The sorted or isolated CD4+, CD8+ and CD8+ TEMRA cells had a purity of 90% or higher. At the junction V is shortened by 1 base and J by 4 bases, with 14 bases in between. From the cysteine up to the phenylalanine, the CDR3 has a length of 16 residues. CDR3 DNA only is kept here, 48 bases in frame from base 1. The germline V gene provides CDR1 SGHDN and CDR2 FVKESK.

Study-level results and caveats: The number of individuals in the TCR sequencing and HLA analysis was acknowledged as relatively small.

Rearrangement joined TRBV14 to TRBJ1-3; the D gene cannot be named for sure. The sample consisted of CD4+ T cells from PBMCs. The receptor was isolated from a human donor in good health. The nucleotide sequence reads as follows: TGTGCCAGCAGCCAAGCCCTCATCACCACAGGAAACACCATATATTTT. Its coded protein is CASSQALITTGNTIYF.